Listed below are T cell receptor beta chains from one sample, sequenced in a study of blood T cell repertoires in COVID-19. Repertoires were generated with immunoSEQ multiplex PCR, while TCRdb's copy carries only in-frame clones and drops some. The sample lists 150,000 or so clones, approximately 90% occurring once. The sample taken for sequencing was peripheral blood. The receptors originated from a man aged 25-40 years with COVID-19, enrolled during active disease. The CDR3 runs from the conserved cysteine through the conserved F or W. A D gene is named only where the DNA matches it firmly. A row's size may be missing; if present it is once, few, many or a size class.

size,J,V,D,DNA,CDR3
-,TRBJ2-7,TRBV11-1,TRBD1,TGTGCCAGCAGCTTAGGCCGGGACAGATTCTCCTACGAGCAGTACTTC,CASSLGRDRFSYEQYF
-,TRBJ2-1,TRBV5-1,-,TGCGCCAGCAGCTTGGCCGGGACACAACCTTACAATGAGCAGTTCTTC,CASSLAGTQPYNEQFF
-,TRBJ2-2,TRBV29-1,-,TGCAGCGTTGACCAGAACACCGGGGAGCTGTTTTTT,CSVDQNTGELFF
few,TRBJ1-5,TRBV4-3,-,TGCGCCAGCAGCCCAGGACACACTAGCAATCAGCCCCAGCATTTT,CASSPGHTSNQPQHF
-,TRBJ1-1,TRBV4-1,TRBD1,TGCGCCAGCAGCCAACCCGGGACAGGGAACACTGAAGCTTTCTTT,CASSQPGTGNTEAFF
-,TRBJ2-1,TRBV29-1,TRBD1,TGCAGCGCGACAGGGGATGAGCAGTTCTTC,CSATGDEQFF
-,TRBJ1-1,TRBV19,TRBD1,TGTGCCAGTAGTCTCCGGGACAGTCACACTGAAGCTTTCTTT,CASSLRDSHTEAFF
few,TRBJ2-3,TRBV29-1,-,TGCAGCGTTAGGGACACCGGCACAGATACGCAGTATTTT,CSVRDTGTDTQYF
-,TRBJ2-5,TRBV25-1,TRBD1,TGTGCCAGCAGTGAATGGGGACAGACGGAGACCCAGTACTTC,CASSEWGQTETQYF
-,TRBJ1-4,TRBV10-3,-,TGTGCCATCAGTGAGTCCGGACTCCTCATGGGGAATGAAAAACTGTTTTTT,CAISESGLLMGNEKLFF
-,TRBJ1-1,TRBV6-2/TRBV6-3,-,TGTGCCAGCAGTTACCCAATTTCATCGGACACTGAAGCTTTCTTT,CASSYPISSDTEAFF
-,TRBJ2-1,TRBV5-4,-,TGTGCCAGCAGCTTGGTGGGAGGGGGATTCAATGAGCAGTTCTTC,CASSLVGGGFNEQFF
-,TRBJ2-3,TRBV6-2/TRBV6-3,TRBD2,TGTGCCAGCAGTTCATCCGGGGGGGCAGATACGCAGTATTTT,CASSSSGGADTQYF
-,TRBJ2-1,TRBV6-1,-,TGTGCCAGCAGTGAAGCTCGACGACAGGCCCGCTACAATGAGCAGTTCTTC,CASSEARRQARYNEQFF
-,TRBJ1-1,TRBV12-3/TRBV12-4,TRBD1,TGTGCCAGTAAAACAACTGGGACAGCTGAAGCTTTCTTT,CASKTTGTAEAFF
-,TRBJ2-1,TRBV30,-,TGTGCCTGGAGTGAACGGGGGACCTACAATGAGCAGTTCTTC,CAWSERGTYNEQFF
-,TRBJ2-1,TRBV28,TRBD2,TGTGCCAGCAGTTTCTACCTAGCGGGAGCGGAACGGGAGCAGTTCTTC,CASSFYLAGAEREQFF
-,TRBJ1-1,TRBV7-9,-,TGTGCCAGCAGCTTAGAACGGAGTGAAGCTTTCTTT,CASSLERSEAFF
-,TRBJ1-2,TRBV5-1,-,TGCGCCAGCCTGAAAGAGACAGACACCAACTATGGCTACACCTTC,CASLKETDTNYGYTF
-,TRBJ1-4,TRBV6-2/TRBV6-3,-,TGTGCCAGCGGCCACGCGGGGGCGCCTACTAATGAAAAACTGTTTTTT,CASGHAGAPTNEKLFF
-,TRBJ1-5,TRBV28,TRBD1,TGTGCCAGCAGTTTACGGACAGGGGGTCAGCCCCAGCATTTT,CASSLRTGGQPQHF
-,TRBJ2-7,TRBV7-3,TRBD2,TGTGCCAGCAGTGGCGGGAGGGACAACGAGCAGTACTTC,CASSGGRDNEQYF
-,TRBJ2-1,TRBV6-4,-,TGTGCCAGCAGTGACGGGCAGGGTTTCGTTGAGCAGTTCTTC,CASSDGQGFVEQFF
once,TRBJ1-2,TRBV6-6,-,TGTGCCAGCAGTTACTCGGCAGGGGCCTCCGGATATGGCTACACCTTC,CASSYSAGASGYGYTF
-,TRBJ1-4,TRBV7-8,-,TGTGCCAGCAGCTTAATCAGGGTTGAGAAACTGTTTTTT,CASSLIRVEKLFF
-,TRBJ2-7,TRBV7-2,-,TGTGCCAGCAGCTTATCGGGCTCCTACGAGCAGTACTTC,CASSLSGSYEQYF
-,TRBJ1-4,TRBV7-2,-,TGTGCCAGCAGCTTAGCGCGGAATGAAAAACTGTTTTTT,CASSLARNEKLFF
-,TRBJ2-7,TRBV13,TRBD1,TGTGCCAGCACCTTAGGGGGGGACAGGGGGCGTCGTGAGCAGTACTTC,CASTLGGDRGRREQYF
-,TRBJ2-2,TRBV6-1,-,TGTGCCAGCACCTACGGTGGACAGTTATATGGGGAGCTGTTTTTT,CASTYGGQLYGELFF
-,TRBJ1-5,TRBV6-5,-,TGTGCCAGCAGTTTAACAGGGACCGATCAGCCCCAGCATTTT,CASSLTGTDQPQHF
-,TRBJ1-6,TRBV6-5,TRBD1,TGTGCCAGCAGTTACTTGGGACAGTATAATTCACCCCTCCACTTT,CASSYLGQYNSPLHF
-,TRBJ2-2,TRBV11-1,TRBD2,TGTGCCAGCAGCTTCGGACTAGCGGGAGTGATCGGGGAGCTGTTTTTT,CASSFGLAGVIGELFF
-,TRBJ2-1,TRBV7-3,-,TGTGCCAGCAGCACTACGGGGGGCAACAATGAGCAGTTCTTC,CASSTTGGNNEQFF
-,TRBJ2-3,TRBV28,TRBD2,TGTGCCAGCAGTCCCTCTAGCGGCCACACAGATACGCAGTATTTT,CASSPSSGHTDTQYF
few,TRBJ2-7,TRBV4-2,TRBD2,TGTGCCAGCAGCCATGAAACCGGCGGGAGCGGCGGCTACGAGCAGTACTTC,CASSHETGGSGGYEQYF
-,TRBJ2-3,TRBV27,-,TGTGCCAGCGCTGGACGGGACTCAAGGTTTGATACGCAGTATTTT,CASAGRDSRFDTQYF
-,TRBJ2-7,TRBV6-2/TRBV6-3,TRBD1,TGTGCCAGCAGTTACTTGGGGACAGCTTTCTACGAGCAGTACTTC,CASSYLGTAFYEQYF
-,TRBJ1-2,TRBV15,-,TGTGCCACCAGCAGAGACAGGGACTTTGTCTACACCTTC,CATSRDRDFVYTF
-,TRBJ2-1,TRBV28,TRBD2,TGTGCCAGCAGTTTATTAGCGGGAGGGAACAATGAGCAGTTCTTC,CASSLLAGGNNEQFF
-,TRBJ1-1,TRBV28,-,TGTGCCAGCAGTTTCGGGGGGCCCGGTGACACTGAAGCTTTCTTT,CASSFGGPGDTEAFF
-,TRBJ2-7,TRBV10-3,TRBD1,TGTGCCATCAAAGGGACAGCCGATTTCTACGAGCAGTACTTC,CAIKGTADFYEQYF
-,TRBJ2-5,TRBV7-8,-,TGTGCCAGCAGCCCAAAGCCTCTTTTAGAGACCCAGTACTTC,CASSPKPLLETQYF
-,TRBJ2-2,TRBV6-2/TRBV6-3,TRBD2,TGTGCCAGCAGTTCCTATGGACTAGCTGGTCCCGGGGAGCTGTTTTTT,CASSSYGLAGPGELFF
-,TRBJ2-5,TRBV28,TRBD1,TGTGCCAGCAGCCTAGCCGGGACAGGCCCCCAGACCCAGTACTTC,CASSLAGTGPQTQYF